The next 27 T cell receptor beta chains were all read from a single sample in a study of T cells in Graves' hyperthyroidism and ophthalmopathy. It was RNA transcripts that yielded the amplified TCR beta CDR3 regions. First-round RT-PCR with HTBI primers amplified the TCR CDR3 region. Using its own MiXCR run on the multiplex PCR reads, TCRdb lists one record per CDR3 protein. The sample shows around 350,000 distinct CDR3 sequences, 15% to 18% of them seen only once. Material for sequencing was blood. These receptors were obtained from a woman aged 18-29 years with Graves' hyperthyroidism that later progressed to Graves' ophthalmopathy.

This sequence joins TRBV12-3 or TRBV12-4 and TRBJ1-5; possibly TRBD1 for D (5 bases). The CDR3 length is 17 residues. The ends were cut back, 4 bases at V and 3 bases at J, with 19 bases in the middle. Written as DNA, the CDR3 is TGTGCCAGCAGTTATACGGGATCCAAAGGGACCAATCAGCCCCAGCATTTT. This codes for CASSYTGSKGTNQPQHF.

Turning to this clonotype: An end of the junction differs from the germline gene, which may be a read error. The V call is TRBV28, the J call TRBJ2-7, with D unresolved. The V gene's germline CDR1 is MDHEN and CDR2 SYDVKM. CDR3 length: 11 amino acids. The CDR3 coding sequence is TGTGCCAGCAGTTTACGGTACGAGCAGCACTTC. Its translation: CASSLRYEQHF.

The chain carries TRBV7-9 and TRBJ2-1; 10 nucleotides match TRBD2. The germline V gene encodes CDR1 SEHNR and CDR2 FQNEAQ (reference sequence). There are 16 residues in the CDR3. The junction had 9 bases not matched to a gene; V was cut back by 5 bases and J by 5 bases. CDR3 sequence: CASSPPGTSADNEQFF. CDR3 nucleotides: TGTGCCAGCAGCCCACCGGGGACTAGCGCCGACAATGAGCAGTTCTTC.

The chain employs TRBV7-9 and TRBJ1-2; 10 bases map to TRBD1. This CDR3 is 15 amino acids long. J lost 8 bases, V lost 4 bases, and 10 bases had no gene match. Germline assignment: CDR1 SEHNR and CDR2 FQNEAQ (reference sequence). The CDR3 reads CASSSTAGTGEGYTF. The CDR3 bases are TGTGCCAGCAGCTCAACCGCCGGGACAGGGGAGGGCTACACCTTC.

This clonotype has ten or more counts. The chain recombines TRBV27 with TRBJ1-5, with D tentatively TRBD1 (5 bases). Germline CDR1 MNHEY, CDR2 SMNVEV (reference sequence). The CDR3 runs 14 residues. Trimming left V 2 bases short and J 4 bases short, with 9 bases between. The CDR3 DNA follows: TGTGCCAGCAGTTTACAGGGACCTAATCAGCCCCAGCATTTT. It is translated as CASSLQGPNQPQHF.

Concerning this clonotype itself: Just one base apart from a much larger clone, this may be a read error. V usage is TRBV12-3 or TRBV12-4 and J usage is TRBJ2-1; D might be TRBD2 (6 bases). V was clipped by 3 bases and J by 3 bases, with 12 bases between them. The CDR3 has 15 residues. CDR3 DNA: TGTGCCAGCAGTTTGGAGGGTAGGGTCTACAATGAGCAGTTCTTC. As protein: CASSLEGRVYNEQFF.

This clonotype was observed a handful of times. The chain uses TRBV6-1 and TRBJ2-5; 9 bases match TRBD1. CDR1 is MNHNS and CDR2 is SASEGT in the germline V gene. This CDR3 spans 16 amino acids. Trimming at V came to 1 base and at J to 3 bases, leaving 6 bases not matched to a gene. The CDR3 here is CASSEVGGQGKETQYF. DNA for the CDR3: TGTGCCAGCAGTGAAGTAGGGGGACAGGGAAAAGAGACCCAGTACTTC.

This clonotype was recorded many times. The genes are TRBV11-2 and TRBJ2-5; possibly TRBD1 for D (5 bases). CDR1 and CDR2 from the germline V gene are SGHAT and FQNNGV. This CDR3 has 15 amino acids. The V and J ends lost 5 bases and 4 bases respectively, with 17 bases between them. DNA of the CDR3: TGTGCCAGCAGCCCCCTGGACGGACAAGGAGAGACCCAGTACTTC. Its protein is CASSPLDGQGETQYF.

The chain has TRBV25-1 and TRBJ1-2; the D gene is possibly TRBD1 (6 bases). Trimming removed 3 bases from V and 6 bases from J, with 20 bases in between. This CDR3 has 16 residues. Germline CDR1 is MGHDK and CDR2 is SYGVNS. The CDR3 protein is CASSDNSRRTVNGYTF. CDR3 nucleotide sequence: TGTGCCAGCAGTGATAACTCCCGCAGGACAGTGAATGGCTACACCTTC.

Worth noting for this clonotype: A much larger clone sits a single nucleotide away, making a read error possible. This rearrangement joins TRBV27 to TRBJ2-7; 15 nucleotides line up with TRBD2. J was trimmed by 1 base and V by 4 bases; bases with no gene match: 14. CDR3 length equals 20 residues. In germline, CDR1 is MNHEY, CDR2 SMNVEV (reference sequence). In DNA form, the CDR3 reads TGTGCCAGCAGTTACTCCCCTCAGGGACTAGCGGGAGGACCTTCCTACGAGCAGTACTTC. Amino acid sequence: CASSYSPQGLAGGPSYEQYF.

On this clonotype: A much larger clone differs from this one at a single base, so this may be a read error. This chain connects TRBV7-2 to TRBJ1-5, with TRBD1 identical over 10 bases. This CDR3 spans 14 amino acids. Per germline, CDR1 SGHTA and CDR2 FQGNSA. V lost 4 bases and J lost 6; bases outside the gene matches: 3. This CDR3 is CASSSDRGCQPQHF. DNA of the CDR3: TGTGCCAGCAGCTCGGACAGGGGGTGTCAGCCCCAGCATTTT.

This clonotype was counted at least ten times. CDR3 residues: CASSLEQGLNTEAFF. The DNA for the CDR3 is TGTGCCAGCAGCTTAGAACAGGGGTTGAACACTGAAGCTTTCTTT. The genes are TRBV7-2 and TRBJ1-1; TRBD1 matches 7 bases. The CDR3 covers 15 residues. The J segment lost 0 bases and the V segment lost 1 base, leaving 2 bases of the junction unmatched. The germline gives CDR1 SGHTA, CDR2 FQGNSA.

The rearrangement joins TRBV7-9 to TRBJ2-1; 11 bases fit TRBD2. The CDR3 is 21 amino acids. CDR1 and CDR2 (germline): SEHNR, FQNEAQ (reference sequence). V shed 5 bases, J shed 2 bases, and the junction held 20 bases outside the gene matches. Here the CDR3 DNA reads TGTGCCAGCAGCACCCAGACAGGGAATAGACTAGCGGGGTTAACCTACAATGAGCAGTTCTTC. As protein: CASSTQTGNRLAGLTYNEQFF.

This clonotype was detected many times. The chain uses TRBV20-1 and TRBJ2-7, with no clear D. Looked up from germline, CDR1 is DFQATT and CDR2 is SNEGSKA (reference sequence). With 1 base removed from V and 7 bases from J, the gap between germline ends came to 17 bases. The CDR3 is 14 residues long. In nucleotides, the CDR3 is TGCAGTGCTAGAGGCTTCGGGCTCCCTCAGGAGCAGTACTTC. This encodes CSARGFGLPQEQYF.

The chain joins TRBV6-5 to TRBJ1-1; D is unresolved. The CDR3 is 14 residues long. Per the germline V gene, CDR1 is MNHEY and CDR2 is SVGAGI. Trimming removed 2 bases at V and 8 bases at J, with 15 bases between. The CDR3 region is CASSYNSVTAEAFF. The DNA for the CDR3 is TGTGCCAGCAGTTACAACTCTGTAACAGCGGAAGCTTTCTTT.

The chain is built from TRBV29-1 and TRBJ2-1; D gene ambiguous. Trimming left V 6 bases short and J 10 bases short, with 10 bases between. This CDR3 is built from 10 residues. Germline V lookup: CDR1 SQVTM, CDR2 ANQGSEA. CDR3 nucleotide sequence: TGCAGCGTCCCCGAAGGAGAGCAGTTCTTC. Translated, it gives CSVPEGEQFF.

The sample holds many counts of this clonotype. V and J are TRBV5-1 and TRBJ2-1; a possible D gene is TRBD1 (6 bases). This CDR3 region has 16 residues. CDR1 and CDR2 (germline): SGHRS, YFSETQ. V was shortened by 0 bases and J by 8 bases, with 18 bases between the two germline ends. DNA of the CDR3: TGCGCCAGCAGCTTGGAGGGGGACGTAGGAGTGGATGAGCAGTTCTTC. It is translated as CASSLEGDVGVDEQFF. Complete variable domain (other parts from reference TRBV5-1 and TRBJ2-1): KAGVTQTPRYLIKTRGQQVTLSCSPISGHRSVSWYQQTPGQGLQFLFEYFSETQRNKGNFPGRFSGRQFSNSRSEMNVSTLELGDSALYLCASSLEGDVGVDEQFFGPGTRLTVL.

V and J are TRBV20-1 and TRBJ2-7, with D perhaps TRBD1 (5 bases). Trimming removed 6 bases from V and 2 bases from J, with 17 bases in between. In germline, CDR1 is DFQATT, CDR2 SNEGSKA (reference sequence). There are 14 residues in the CDR3. As DNA, the CDR3 is TGCAGTGCCCTTCGGACACCCCAAGCCTACGAGCAGTACTTC. Amino acids: CSALRTPQAYEQYF.

Only a few counts were recorded for this clonotype. This chain connects TRBV20-1 to TRBJ2-7; 7 bases align to TRBD2. The CDR3 has 16 amino acids. The trim removed 0 bases at V and 2 bases at J, leaving 10 bases unmatched. CDR1 DFQATT and CDR2 SNEGSKA come from the germline V gene (reference sequence). For the CDR3, the DNA is TGCAGTGCTAGAGACCCCTTCGAGGCGGGAGCCTACGAGCAGTACTTC. Amino acid sequence: CSARDPFEAGAYEQYF.

This sequence joins TRBV18 and TRBJ2-1, with 7 nucleotides matching TRBD1. This CDR3 is 17 amino acids long. J lost 4 bases, V lost 0 bases, and 9 bases had no gene match. Germline CDR1 reads KGHSH; CDR2 reads LQKENI. CDR3 DNA sequence: TGTGCCAGCTCACCACCATTATATTTGGGACAGTACAATGAGCAGTTCTTC. Translated: CASSPPLYLGQYNEQFF.

This clonotype came up many times. V and J are TRBV5-1 and TRBJ2-7; 8 bases line up with TRBD1. The length of the CDR3 is 14 residues. V shed 4 bases and J 2 bases; nucleotides not matched to a gene: 5. Looked up from germline, CDR1 is SGHRS and CDR2 is YFSETQ. In DNA, the CDR3 is TGCGCCAGCAGCCCCTTGGGACAGGCCTACGAGCAGTACTTC. Translated, it gives CASSPLGQAYEQYF.

This clonotype has just a few counts. The chain uses TRBV27 and TRBJ2-3; 7 positions match TRBD2. This CDR3 region has 18 residues. V gave up 2 bases and J gave up 0 bases; unmatched junction bases: 11. Germline V gene sequence: CDR1 MNHEY, CDR2 SMNVEV (reference sequence). CDR3 nucleotide sequence: TGTGCCAGCAGTTTAGACGGTTTGATGCGGGAGAGCACAGATACGCAGTATTTT. Protein sequence: CASSLDGLMRESTDTQYF.

The J gene is TRBJ2-3, the V gene TRBV5-1; 7 bases match TRBD1. Per the germline V gene, CDR1 is SGHRS and CDR2 is YFSETQ. V lost 4 bases and J lost 1; bases outside the gene matches: 9. This CDR3 region has 16 residues. CDR3 coding DNA: TGCGCCAGCAGCCCGGGACAGTCTAAGCGCACAGATACGCAGTATTTT. This sequence encodes CASSPGQSKRTDTQYF.

This clonotype has ten or more counts. The chain recombines TRBV7-9 with TRBJ2-5, with 7 bases matching TRBD1. Germline V gives CDR1 SEHNR, CDR2 FQNEAQ (reference sequence). V trimming: 5 bases; J trimming: 1 base; junction bases outside the gene matches: 13. This CDR3 spans 17 amino acids. In nucleotides, the CDR3 is TGTGCCAGCAGCCACGACAGGGAGTGGGTCAGCCAAGAGACCCAGTACTTC. Translating gives CASSHDREWVSQETQYF.

This clonotype was seen many times. The V gene is TRBV12-3 or TRBV12-4, the J gene TRBJ2-5; 9 nucleotides agree with TRBD2. The CDR3 contains 19 residues. Losses at the gene ends were 1 base for V and 2 bases for J; bases not matched to a gene: 14. CDR3 sequence reads: CASSLGVVAGAGIQETQYF. The CDR3 DNA is TGTGCCAGCAGTTTAGGGGTTGTAGCGGGAGCGGGGATACAAGAGACCCAGTACTTC.

In this sample, this clonotype turned up many times. The chain carries TRBV7-9 and TRBJ2-7, with D possibly TRBD2 on 5 matching bases. V shed 5 bases and J shed 5 bases, with 19 bases lying between them. This CDR3 has 15 residues. The germline CDR1 and CDR2 sequences are SEHNR and FQNEAQ (reference sequence). CDR3 in amino acids: CASSPPPPSIHEQYF. In DNA form, the CDR3 reads TGTGCCAGCAGCCCCCCCCCGCCTAGCATCCACGAGCAGTACTTC.

Only a few counts were recorded for this clonotype. This sequence joins TRBV20-1 and TRBJ2-3, with TRBD2 as a possible D gene (5 bases). The CDR3 is made up of 13 amino acids. V was pared by 1 base and J by 5 bases, with 10 bases between. Germline V gene lookup returns CDR1 DFQATT and CDR2 SNEGSKA (reference sequence). The CDR3 here is CSARVDRGDTQYF. The CDR3 nucleotides are TGCAGTGCTAGAGTGGACCGGGGAGATACGCAGTATTTT.